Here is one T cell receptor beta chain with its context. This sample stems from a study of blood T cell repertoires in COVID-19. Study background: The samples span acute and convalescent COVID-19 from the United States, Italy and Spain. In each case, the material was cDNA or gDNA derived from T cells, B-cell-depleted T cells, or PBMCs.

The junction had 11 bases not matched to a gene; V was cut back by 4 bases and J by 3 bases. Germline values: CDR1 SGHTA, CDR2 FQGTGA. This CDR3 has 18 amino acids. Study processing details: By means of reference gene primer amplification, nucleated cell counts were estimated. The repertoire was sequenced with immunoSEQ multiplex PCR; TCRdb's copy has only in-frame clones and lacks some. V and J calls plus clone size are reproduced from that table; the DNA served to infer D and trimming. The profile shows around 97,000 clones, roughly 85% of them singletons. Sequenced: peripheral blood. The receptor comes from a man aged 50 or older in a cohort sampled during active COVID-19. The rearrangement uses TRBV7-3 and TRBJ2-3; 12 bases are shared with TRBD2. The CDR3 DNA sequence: TGTGCCAGCAGCTCGTTACCCCCTACTAGCGGGGGGACAGATACGCAGTATTTT. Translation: CASSSLPPTSGGTDTQYF. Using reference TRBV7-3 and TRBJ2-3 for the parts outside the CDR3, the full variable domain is GAGVSQTPSNKVTEKGKYVELRCDPISGHTALYWYRQSLGQGPEFLIYFQGTGAADDSGLPNDRFFAVRPEGSVSTLKIQRTERGDSAVYLCASSSLPPTSGGTDTQYFGPGTRLTVL.